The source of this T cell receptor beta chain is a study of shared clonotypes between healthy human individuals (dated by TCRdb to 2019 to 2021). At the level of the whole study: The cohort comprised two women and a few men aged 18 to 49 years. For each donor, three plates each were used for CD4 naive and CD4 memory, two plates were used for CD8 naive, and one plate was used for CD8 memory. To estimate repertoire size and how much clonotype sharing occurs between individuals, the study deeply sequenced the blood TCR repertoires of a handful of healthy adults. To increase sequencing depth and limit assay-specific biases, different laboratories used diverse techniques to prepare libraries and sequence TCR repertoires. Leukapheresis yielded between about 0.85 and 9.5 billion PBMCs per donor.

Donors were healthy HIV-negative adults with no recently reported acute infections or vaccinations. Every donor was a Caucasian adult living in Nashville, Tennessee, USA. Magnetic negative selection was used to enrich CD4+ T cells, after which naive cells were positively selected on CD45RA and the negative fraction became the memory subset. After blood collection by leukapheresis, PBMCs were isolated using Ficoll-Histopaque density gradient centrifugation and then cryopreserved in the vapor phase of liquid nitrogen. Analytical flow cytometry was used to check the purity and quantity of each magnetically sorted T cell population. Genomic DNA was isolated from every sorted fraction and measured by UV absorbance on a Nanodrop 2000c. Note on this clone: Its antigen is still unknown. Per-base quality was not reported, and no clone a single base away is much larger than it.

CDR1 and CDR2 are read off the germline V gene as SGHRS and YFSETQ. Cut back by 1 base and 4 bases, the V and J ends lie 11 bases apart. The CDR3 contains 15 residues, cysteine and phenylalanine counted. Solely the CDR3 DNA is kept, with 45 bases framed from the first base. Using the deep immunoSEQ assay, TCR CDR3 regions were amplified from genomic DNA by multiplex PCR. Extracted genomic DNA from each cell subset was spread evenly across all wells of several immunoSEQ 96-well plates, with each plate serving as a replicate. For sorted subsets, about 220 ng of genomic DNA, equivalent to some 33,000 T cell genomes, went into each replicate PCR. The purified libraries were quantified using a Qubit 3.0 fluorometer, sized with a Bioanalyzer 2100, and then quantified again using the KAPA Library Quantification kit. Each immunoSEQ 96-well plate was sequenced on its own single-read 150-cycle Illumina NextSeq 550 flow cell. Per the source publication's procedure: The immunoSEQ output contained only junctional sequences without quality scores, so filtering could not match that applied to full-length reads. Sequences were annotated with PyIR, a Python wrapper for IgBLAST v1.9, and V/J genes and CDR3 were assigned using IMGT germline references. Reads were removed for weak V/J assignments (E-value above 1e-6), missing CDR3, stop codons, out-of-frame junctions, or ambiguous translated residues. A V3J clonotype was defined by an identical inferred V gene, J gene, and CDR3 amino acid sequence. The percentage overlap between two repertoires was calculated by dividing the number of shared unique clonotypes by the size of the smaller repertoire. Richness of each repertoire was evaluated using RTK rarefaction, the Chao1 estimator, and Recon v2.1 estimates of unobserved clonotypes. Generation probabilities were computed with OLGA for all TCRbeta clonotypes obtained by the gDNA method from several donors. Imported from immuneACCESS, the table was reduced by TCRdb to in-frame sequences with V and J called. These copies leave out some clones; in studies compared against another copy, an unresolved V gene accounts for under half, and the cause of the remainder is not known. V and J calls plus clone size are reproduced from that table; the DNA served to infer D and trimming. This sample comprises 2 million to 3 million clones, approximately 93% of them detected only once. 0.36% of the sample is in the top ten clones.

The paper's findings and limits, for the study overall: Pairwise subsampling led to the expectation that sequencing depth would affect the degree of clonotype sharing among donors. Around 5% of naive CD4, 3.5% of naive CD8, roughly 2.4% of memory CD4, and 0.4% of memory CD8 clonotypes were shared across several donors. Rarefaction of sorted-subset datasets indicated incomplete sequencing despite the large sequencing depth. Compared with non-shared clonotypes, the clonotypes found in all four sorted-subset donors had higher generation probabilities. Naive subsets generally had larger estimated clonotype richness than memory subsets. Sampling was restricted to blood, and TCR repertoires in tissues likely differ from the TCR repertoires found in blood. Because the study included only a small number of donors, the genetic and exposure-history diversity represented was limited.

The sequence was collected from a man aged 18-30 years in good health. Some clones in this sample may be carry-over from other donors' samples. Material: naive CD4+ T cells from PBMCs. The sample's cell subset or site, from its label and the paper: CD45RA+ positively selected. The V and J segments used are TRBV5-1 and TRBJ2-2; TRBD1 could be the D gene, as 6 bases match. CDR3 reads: CASSLLGAFTGELFF. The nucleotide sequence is TGCGCCAGCAGCTTGCTGGGGGCGTTCACCGGGGAGCTGTTTTTT.